This entry concerns a single TCR beta chain. Its target is not known. Sequencing used immunoSEQ multiplex PCR; TCRdb keeps in-frame clones, though not all of them. Of some 140,000 clones in the sample, around 83% were seen once. Trimming removed 3 bases from V and 5 bases from J; junction bases left unmatched: 3. The CDR3 spans 15 residues. Germline V gene lookup returns CDR1 SGHVS and CDR2 FQNEAQ. The data belong to a study of cytomegalovirus exposure and HLA in healthy donors. Study background: The approximately 120 validation repertoires, a later analysis reported, used the same platform as the approximately 700 first-cohort repertoires. The study's findings and limits: The study listed approximately 160 cytomegalovirus-associated TCR beta chains.

The clonotype comes from a human donor in good health. Input material: PBMCs. This chain links TRBV7-8 with TRBJ2-5, with TRBD2 matching over 13 bases. The CDR3 loop reads CASSFRTSGGETQYF. Written as DNA, the CDR3 is TGTGCCAGCAGCTTTAGGACTAGCGGGGGCGAGACCCAGTACTTC.